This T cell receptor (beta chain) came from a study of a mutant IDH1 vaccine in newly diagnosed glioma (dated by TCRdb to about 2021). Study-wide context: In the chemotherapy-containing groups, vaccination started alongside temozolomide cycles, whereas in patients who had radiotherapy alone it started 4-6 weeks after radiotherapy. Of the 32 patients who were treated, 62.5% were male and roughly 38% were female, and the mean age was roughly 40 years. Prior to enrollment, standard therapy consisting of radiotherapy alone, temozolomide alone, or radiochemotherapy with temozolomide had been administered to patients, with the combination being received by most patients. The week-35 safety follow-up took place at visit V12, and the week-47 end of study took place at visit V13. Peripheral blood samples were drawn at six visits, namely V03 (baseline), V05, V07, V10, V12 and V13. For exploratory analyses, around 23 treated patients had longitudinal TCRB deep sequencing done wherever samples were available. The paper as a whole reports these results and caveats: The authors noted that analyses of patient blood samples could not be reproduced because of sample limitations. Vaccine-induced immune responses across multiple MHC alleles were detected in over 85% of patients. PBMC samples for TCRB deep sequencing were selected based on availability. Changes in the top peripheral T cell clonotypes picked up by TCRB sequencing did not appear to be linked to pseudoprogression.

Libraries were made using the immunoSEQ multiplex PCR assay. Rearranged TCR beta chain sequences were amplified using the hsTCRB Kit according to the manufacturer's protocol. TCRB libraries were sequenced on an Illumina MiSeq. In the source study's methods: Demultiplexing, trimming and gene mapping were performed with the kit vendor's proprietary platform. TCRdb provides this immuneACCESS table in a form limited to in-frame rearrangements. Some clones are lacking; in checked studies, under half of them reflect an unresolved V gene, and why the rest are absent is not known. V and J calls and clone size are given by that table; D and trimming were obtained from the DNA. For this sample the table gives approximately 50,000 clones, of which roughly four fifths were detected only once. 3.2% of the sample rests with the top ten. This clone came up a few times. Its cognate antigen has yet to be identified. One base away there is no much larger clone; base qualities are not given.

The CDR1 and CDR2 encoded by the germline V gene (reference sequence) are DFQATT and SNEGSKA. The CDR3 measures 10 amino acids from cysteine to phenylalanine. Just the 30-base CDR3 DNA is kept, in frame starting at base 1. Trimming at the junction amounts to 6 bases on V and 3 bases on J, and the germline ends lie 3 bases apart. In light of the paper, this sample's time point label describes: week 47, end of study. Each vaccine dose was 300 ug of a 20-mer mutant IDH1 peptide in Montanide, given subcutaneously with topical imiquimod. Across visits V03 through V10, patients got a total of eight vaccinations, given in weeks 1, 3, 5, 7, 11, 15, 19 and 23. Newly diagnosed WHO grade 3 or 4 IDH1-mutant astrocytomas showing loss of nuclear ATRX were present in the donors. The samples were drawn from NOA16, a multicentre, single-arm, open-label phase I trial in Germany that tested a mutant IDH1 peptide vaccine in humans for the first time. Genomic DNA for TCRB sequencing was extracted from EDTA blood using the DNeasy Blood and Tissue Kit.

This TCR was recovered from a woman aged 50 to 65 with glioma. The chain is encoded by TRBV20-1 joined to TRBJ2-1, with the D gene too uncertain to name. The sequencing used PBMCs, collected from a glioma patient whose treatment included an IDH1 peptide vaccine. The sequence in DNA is TGCAGTGCCGGCTACAATGAGCAGTTCTTC. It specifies CSAGYNEQFF.